This T cell receptor (beta chain) was profiled in a study of blood T cell repertoires in COVID-19. Study summary: COVID-19 samples collected from the United States, Italy and Spain covered acute and convalescent phases. PBMCs, B-cell-depleted T cells, or T cells were the source of the cDNA or gDNA that made up the material.

In the authors' workflow: How many nucleated cells were present was estimated from reference gene primer amplification. Profiling relied on immunoSEQ multiplex PCR, and the TCRdb table lists in-frame clones only, not all of them. Clone size and the V and J calls come from that table; the DNA yielded D and trimming. The repertoire has around 110,000 clones, about four fifths of them found once; the top ten carry 14%. CDR3 length equals 14 residues. Germline values: CDR1 SGHNT, CDR2 YYREEE (reference sequence). V trimming: 4 bases; J trimming: 7 bases; junction bases outside the gene matches: 8. Sequenced material: peripheral blood. J is TRBJ1-1 and V is TRBV5-4; 9 bases map to TRBD1. This TCR was recovered from a woman aged 55 to 70 with acute or convalescent COVID-19. The CDR3 DNA follows: TGTGCCAGCAGCCCGACAGGGGGAAATGATGAAGCTTTCTTT. This codes for CASSPTGGNDEAFF.